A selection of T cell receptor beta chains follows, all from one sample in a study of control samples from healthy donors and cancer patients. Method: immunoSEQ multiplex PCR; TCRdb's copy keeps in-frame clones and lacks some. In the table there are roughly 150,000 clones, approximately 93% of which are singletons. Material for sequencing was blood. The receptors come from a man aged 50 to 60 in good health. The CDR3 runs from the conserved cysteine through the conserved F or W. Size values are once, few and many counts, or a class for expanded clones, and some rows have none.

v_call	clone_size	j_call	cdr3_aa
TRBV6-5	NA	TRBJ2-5	CASSRDPKETQYF
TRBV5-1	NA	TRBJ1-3	CASSLVQNSGNTIYF
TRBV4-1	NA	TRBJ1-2	CASSQDVTGGLHYGYTF
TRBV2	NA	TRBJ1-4	CASSATGTETEKLFF
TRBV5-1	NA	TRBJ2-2	CASSSSGTWDTGELFF
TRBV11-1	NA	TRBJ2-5	CASSLYAGVLTETQYF
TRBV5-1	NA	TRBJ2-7	CASSPTNSQGAYEQYF
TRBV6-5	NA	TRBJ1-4	CASSKMGAANEKLFF
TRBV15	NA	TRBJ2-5	CATSRLYQETQYF
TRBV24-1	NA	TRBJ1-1	CATSDLRIMNTEAFF
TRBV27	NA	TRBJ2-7	CASSFRTGGREQYF
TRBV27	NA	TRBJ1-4	CASRPDRDRGEKLFF
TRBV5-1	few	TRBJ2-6	CASSPRVYVSGANVLTF
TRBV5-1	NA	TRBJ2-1	CASIIGTGENEQFF
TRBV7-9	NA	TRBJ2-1	CASSLGADNEQFF
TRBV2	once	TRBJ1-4	CASSESGVEEKLFF
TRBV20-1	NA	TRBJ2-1	CSASSGQGAGNEQFF
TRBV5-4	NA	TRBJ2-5	CASSSATGPRETQYF
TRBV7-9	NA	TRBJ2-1	CASSLGQGADEQFF
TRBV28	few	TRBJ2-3	CASSLVGRLYTDTQYF
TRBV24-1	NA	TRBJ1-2	CATSDLPGAGGYTF
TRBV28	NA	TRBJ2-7	CASSLGLAGSYEQYF
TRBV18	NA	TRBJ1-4	CASSRANEKLFF
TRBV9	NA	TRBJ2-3	CASSVAGGRSGTDTQYF
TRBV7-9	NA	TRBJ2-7	CASSLGQAGEQYF
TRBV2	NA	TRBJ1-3	CASSFEGLGNTIYF
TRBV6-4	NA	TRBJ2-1	CASSDSGQGEGNEQFF
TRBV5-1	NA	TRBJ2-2	CASSLAGGPGTGELFF
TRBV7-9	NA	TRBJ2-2	CATVLAGGNTGELFF
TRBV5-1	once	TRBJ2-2	CASSSVLRASVTGELFF
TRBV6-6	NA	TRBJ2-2	CAGFSGRAEDTGELFF
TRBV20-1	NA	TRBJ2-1	CSARDYNEQFF
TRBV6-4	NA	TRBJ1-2	CASSEVAGSGGYTF
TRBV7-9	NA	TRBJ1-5	CASSLLEEPQHF
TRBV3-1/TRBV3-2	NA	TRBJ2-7	CASSLRLGGPYEQYF
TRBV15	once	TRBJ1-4	CATSRVFEKLFF
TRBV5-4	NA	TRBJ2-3	CASSSTSGMDTQYF
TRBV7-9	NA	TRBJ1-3	CASSLVQDTIYF
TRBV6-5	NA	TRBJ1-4	CASIGSGTGIGKLFF
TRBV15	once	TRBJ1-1	CATSTQEKNTEAFF
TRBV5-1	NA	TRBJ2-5	CASSRSGGRSGETQYF
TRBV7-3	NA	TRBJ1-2	CASSFWARDRITF
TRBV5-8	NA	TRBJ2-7	CASSLIVYEQYF